The 18 T cell receptor beta chains below come from one sample, sequenced in a study of blood T cells in healthy people across ages. With a J-beta primer mix and a sample-barcoded 5' primer, a second PCR ran roughly 7 to 11 cycles. TCRdb redid the calling of the 5' RACE reads with MiXCR, one entry per CDR3 protein. The sample lists approximately 800,000 distinct CDR3 sequences; around 24% were seen once. This sample was shared with a second study, whose subject was T cells of mothers and their children.

Sequenced: blood. The receptors here all came from a boy aged 5-17 years in good health.

J is TRBJ1-1 and V is TRBV5-1; 10 bases align to TRBD1. V was pared by 0 bases and J by 4 bases, with 3 bases of the junction left unmatched. The CDR3 totals 15 residues. The germline V gene has CDR1 SGHRS and CDR2 YFSETQ. In nucleotides, the CDR3 is TGCGCCAGCAGCTTGGCGACAGGGGGCGGCACTGAAGCTTTCTTT. This gives the protein CASSLATGGGTEAFF.

There are a few counts of this clonotype. The chain employs TRBV7-2 and TRBJ2-5, with D possibly being TRBD1 (6 bases). The DNA end is more similar to TRBJ2-7, so the J call may be wrong. This CDR3 is built from 15 residues. The V gene's germline CDR1 is SGHTA and CDR2 FQGNSA. CDR3 sequence reads: CASSFRTASSYEQYF. CDR3 DNA sequence: TGTGCCAGCAGCTTCAGGACAGCGAGCTCCTACGAGCAGTACTTC.

The chain is built from TRBV4-1 and TRBJ2-5, with D perhaps matching TRBD1 or TRBD2 (5 bases each). Looked up from germline, CDR1 is MGHRA and CDR2 is YSYEKL. V dropped 0 bases and J dropped 1 base, with 9 bases sitting between them. This CDR3 spans 15 amino acids. The CDR3 DNA follows: TGCGCCAGCAGCCAAGAGTCAGGGACCCAAGAGACCCAGTACTTC. Translated, it gives CASSQESGTQETQYF.

The sample holds a few counts of this clonotype. The V and J genes are TRBV9 and TRBJ2-2, with D unclear. Germline V CDR1 and CDR2: SGDLS, YYNGEE. Trimming removed 3 bases from V and 6 bases from J, with 24 bases in between. The CDR3 length is 18 residues. CDR3 sequence reads: CASSEHLWASSPPGELFF. DNA for the CDR3: TGTGCCAGCAGCGAGCACCTATGGGCGTCCAGCCCACCCGGGGAGCTGTTTTTT. The whole variable domain, filled in from reference TRBV9 and TRBJ2-2, reads DSGVTQTPKHLITATGQRVTLRCSPRSGDLSVYWYQQSLDQGLQFLIQYYNGEERAKGNILERFSAQQFPDLHSELNLSSLELGDSALYFCASSEHLWASSPPGELFFGEGSRLTVL.

This rearrangement joins TRBV12-3 or TRBV12-4 to TRBJ2-7; D may be TRBD1 (6 bases). The CDR3 consists of 15 residues. V lost 6 bases, J lost 1 base, and 16 bases lay in between. As DNA, the CDR3 is TGTGCCAGCAGCCGAAGCAGGGGAATGTCCTACGAGCAGTACTTC. Its protein is CASSRSRGMSYEQYF.

The V gene is TRBV9, the J gene TRBJ2-2; 8 nucleotides agree with TRBD2. The V gene end was trimmed by 3 bases and the J gene end by 3 bases; junction bases not matched to a gene: 4. The CDR3 is made up of 15 amino acids. CDR1 SGDLS and CDR2 YYNGEE come from the germline V gene. The CDR3, as DNA: TGTGCCAGCAGCGCCGGACTAGCCTACACCGGGGAGCTGTTTTTT. Its protein is CASSAGLAYTGELFF.

This chain uses TRBV7-2 with TRBJ2-7, with 8 bases aligning to TRBD2. The J call may not be correct, given that the DNA end is closer to TRBJ2-1. The CDR3 is 15 amino acids. Germline values: CDR1 SGHTA, CDR2 FQGNSA. The CDR3, as DNA: TGTGCCAGCAGCTCCTTTCGGGGGGGGTACAATGAGCAGTTCTTC. Its protein product is CASSSFRGGYNEQFF.

The chain employs TRBV30 and TRBJ1-2; 7 bases align to TRBD1. Germline V gene sequence: CDR1 GTSNPN, CDR2 SVGIG (reference sequence). This CDR3 comprises 14 residues. The V gene end was trimmed by 4 bases and the J gene end by 5 bases; junction bases not matched to a gene: 10. CDR3 amino acids: CAWMGKGAFYGYTF. In nucleotides, the CDR3 is TGTGCCTGGATGGGAAAGGGGGCTTTTTATGGCTACACCTTC.

This clonotype was picked up a small number of times. In DNA, the CDR3 is TGTGCCAGCAGCGTAGGGACACCGTCCTACGAGCAGTACTTC. Translating gives CASSVGTPSYEQYF. The chain links TRBV9 to TRBJ2-7; tentatively, D is TRBD1 (5 bases). Germline V gene sequence: CDR1 SGDLS, CDR2 YYNGEE. V was shortened by 0 bases and J by 1 base, with 8 bases between the two germline ends. This CDR3 region has 14 residues.

This clonotype has only a few counts. V usage is TRBV5-5 and J usage is TRBJ1-6; tentative D call: TRBD1 (5 bases). Looked up from germline, CDR1 is SGHKS and CDR2 is YYEKEE (reference sequence). V was shortened by 5 bases and J by 15 bases, with 15 bases between the two germline ends. The CDR3 loop spans 12 amino acids. CDR3 DNA sequence: TGTGCCAGCAGGTTTCCGGGGCTGATCCTCCACTTT. Translated: CASRFPGLILHF. Filled out from reference TRBV5-5 and TRBJ1-6, the complete variable domain reads DAGVTQSPTHLIKTRGQQVTLRCSPISGHKSVSWYQQVLGQGPQFIFQYYEKEERGRGNFPDRFSARQFPNYSSELNVNALLLGDSALYLCASRFPGLILHFGNGTRLTVT.

The chain combines TRBV2 with TRBJ1-2; a weak D match, TRBD1 (5 bases). The V gene's germline CDR1 is SNHLY and CDR2 FYNNEI. The germline V and J ends were trimmed by 6 bases and 4 bases, with 18 bases remaining between them. This CDR3 has 15 residues. The chain's CDR3 is CASSRVVNLPYGYTF. DNA for the CDR3: TGTGCCAGCAGCAGGGTCGTAAATCTTCCCTATGGCTACACCTTC.

This clonotype occurred a few times. The chain couples TRBV7-3 to TRBJ2-1; TRBD2 is a possible D gene (7 bases). The germline V and J ends were trimmed by 1 base and 0 bases, with 19 bases remaining between them. Germline V gene sequence: CDR1 SGHTA, CDR2 FQGTGA. The CDR3 length is 19 residues. CDR3: CASSLKGRGALSSYNEQFF. CDR3 DNA sequence: TGTGCCAGCAGCTTAAAAGGTCGGGGGGCTCTAAGCTCCTACAATGAGCAGTTCTTC.

This clonotype has only a few counts. The chain links TRBV3-1 to TRBJ1-2; no definite D call. This CDR3 has 13 amino acids. V gave up 0 bases and J gave up 5 bases, with 7 bases separating them. CDR1 and CDR2 (germline): LGHDT, YNNKEL (reference sequence). CDR3 bases: TGTGCCAGCAGCCAAGATGGGCGGTATGGCTACACCTTC. The encoded protein is CASSQDGRYGYTF.

This clonotype was seen only a few times. The J gene is TRBJ2-5, the V gene TRBV5-1, with D perhaps given as TRBD1 or TRBD2 (6 bases each). The CDR3 sequence is 15 residues long. Looked up from germline, CDR1 is SGHRS and CDR2 is YFSETQ. With 0 bases removed from V and 5 bases from J, the gap between germline ends came to 14 bases. The CDR3 DNA is TGCGCCAGCAGCTTGGAACCACGGGGGCCGGAGACCCAGTACTTC. As protein: CASSLEPRGPETQYF.

The J gene is TRBJ1-2, the V gene TRBV14; D is unresolved. The CDR3 loop spans 15 amino acids. V dropped 2 bases and J dropped 0 bases, with 10 bases sitting between them. The germline gives CDR1 SGHDN, CDR2 FVKESK. The CDR3 here is CASSQLGDTNYGYTF. CDR3 DNA sequence: TGTGCCAGCAGCCAACTGGGCGATACTAACTATGGCTACACCTTC.

Note on this clonotype: The junction differs from germline at one of its ends, possibly a read error. This rearrangement joins TRBV7-3 to TRBJ2-2; the match to TRBD2 covers 7 bases. The CDR3 runs to 15 residues. CDR1 and CDR2 (germline): SGHTA, FQGTGA. CDR3: CASSASGGDTGELFF. DNA for the CDR3: TGTGCCAGCAGTGCATCGGGGGGTGACACCGGGGAGCTGTTTTTC. The full variable domain, rest sourced from reference TRBV7-3 and TRBJ2-2, is GAGVSQTPSNKVTEKGKYVELRCDPISGHTALYWYRQSLGQGPEFLIYFQGTGAADDSGLPNDRFFAVRPEGSVSTLKIQRTERGDSAVYLCASSASGGDTGELFFGEGSRLTVL.

V is TRBV20-1 and J is TRBJ2-3; 7 nucleotides align to TRBD2. Germline-derived CDR1 and CDR2 are DFQATT and SNEGSKA (reference sequence). This CDR3 comprises 14 residues. J lost 0 bases, V lost 2 bases, and 2 bases had no gene match. The CDR3 DNA reads TGCAGTGCTAGACCCGGGGGGAGCACAGATACGCAGTATTTT. Encoded protein: CSARPGGSTDTQYF.

In this sample, this clonotype turned up a few times. CDR3 DNA sequence: TGCGCCAGCAGCTCGGGGGCTGGGTACCAAGAGACCCAGTACTTC. It is translated as CASSSGAGYQETQYF. V and J are TRBV5-1 and TRBJ2-5; the D call may be TRBD1 or TRBD2 (6 bases each). Germline V CDR1 and CDR2: SGHRS, YFSETQ. The CDR3 has 15 residues. The V gene lost 3 bases and the J gene lost 0 bases, with 12 bases spanning the gap. The full variable domain, rest sourced from reference TRBV5-1 and TRBJ2-5, is KAGVTQTPRYLIKTRGQQVTLSCSPISGHRSVSWYQQTPGQGLQFLFEYFSETQRNKGNFPGRFSGRQFSNSRSEMNVSTLELGDSALYLCASSSGAGYQETQYFGPGTRLLVL.